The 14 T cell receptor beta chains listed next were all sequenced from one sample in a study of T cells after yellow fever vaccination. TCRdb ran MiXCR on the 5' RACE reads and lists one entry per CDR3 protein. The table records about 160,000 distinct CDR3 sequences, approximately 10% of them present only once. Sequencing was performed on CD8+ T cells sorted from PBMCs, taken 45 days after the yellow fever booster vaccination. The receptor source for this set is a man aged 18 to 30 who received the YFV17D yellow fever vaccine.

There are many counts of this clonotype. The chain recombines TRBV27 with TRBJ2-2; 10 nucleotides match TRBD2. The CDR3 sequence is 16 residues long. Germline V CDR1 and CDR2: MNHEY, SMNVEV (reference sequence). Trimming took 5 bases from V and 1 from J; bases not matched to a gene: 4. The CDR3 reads CASSPSGGVNTGELFF. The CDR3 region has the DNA TGTGCCAGCAGTCCGAGCGGGGGGGTGAACACCGGGGAGCTGTTTTTT.

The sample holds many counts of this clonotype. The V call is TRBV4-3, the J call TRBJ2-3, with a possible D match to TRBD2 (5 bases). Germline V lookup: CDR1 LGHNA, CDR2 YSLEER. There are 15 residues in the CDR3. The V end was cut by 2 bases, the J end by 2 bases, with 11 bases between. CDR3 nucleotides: TGCGCCAGCAGCCAAACCCAGCGGACCACAGATACGCAGTATTTT. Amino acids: CASSQTQRTTDTQYF.

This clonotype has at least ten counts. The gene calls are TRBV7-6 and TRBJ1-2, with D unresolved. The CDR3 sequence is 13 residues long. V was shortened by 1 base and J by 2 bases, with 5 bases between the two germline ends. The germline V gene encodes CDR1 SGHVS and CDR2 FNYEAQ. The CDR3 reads CASSLEYNYGYTF. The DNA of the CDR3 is TGTGCCAGCAGCTTAGAATACAACTATGGCTACACCTTC.

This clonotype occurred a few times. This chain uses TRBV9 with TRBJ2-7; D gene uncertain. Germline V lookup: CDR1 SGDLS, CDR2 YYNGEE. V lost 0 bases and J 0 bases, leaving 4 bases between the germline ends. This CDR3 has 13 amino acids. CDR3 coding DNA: TGTGCCAGCAGCGTAGACGGCTCCTACGAGCAGTACTTC. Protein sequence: CASSVDGSYEQYF.

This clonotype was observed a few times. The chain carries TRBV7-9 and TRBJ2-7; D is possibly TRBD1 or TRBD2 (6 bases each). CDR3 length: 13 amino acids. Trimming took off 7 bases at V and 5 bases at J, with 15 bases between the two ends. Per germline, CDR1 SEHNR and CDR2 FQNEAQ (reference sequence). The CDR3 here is CASTPPGADEQYF. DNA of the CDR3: TGTGCCAGCACCCCTCCGGGGGCGGACGAGCAGTACTTC.

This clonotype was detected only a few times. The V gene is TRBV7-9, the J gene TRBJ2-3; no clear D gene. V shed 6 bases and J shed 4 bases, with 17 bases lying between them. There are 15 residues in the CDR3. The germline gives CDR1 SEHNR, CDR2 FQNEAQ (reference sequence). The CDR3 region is CASSSMTALPDTQYF. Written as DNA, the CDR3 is TGTGCCAGCAGTTCCATGACGGCGCTGCCAGATACGCAGTATTTT.

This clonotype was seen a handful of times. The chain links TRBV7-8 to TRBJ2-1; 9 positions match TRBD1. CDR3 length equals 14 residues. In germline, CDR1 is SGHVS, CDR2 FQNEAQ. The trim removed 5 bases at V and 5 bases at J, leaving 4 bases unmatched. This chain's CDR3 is CASSTGTGNNEQFF. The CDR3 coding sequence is TGTGCCAGCAGCACCGGGACAGGGAACAATGAGCAGTTCTTC.

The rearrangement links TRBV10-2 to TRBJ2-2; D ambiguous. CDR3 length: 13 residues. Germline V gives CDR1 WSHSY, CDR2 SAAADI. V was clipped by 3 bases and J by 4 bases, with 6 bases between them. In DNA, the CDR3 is TGCGCCAGCAGTGATTTCGGCACCGGGGAGCTGTTTTTT. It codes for CASSDFGTGELFF.

CDR3 residues: CASSSRVGTEAFF. CDR3 DNA sequence: TGCGCCAGCAGCTCCAGGGTAGGCACTGAAGCTTTCTTT. The V call is TRBV5-1, the J call TRBJ1-1; possible D gene TRBD1, 5 bases. Trimming removed 3 bases at V and 4 bases at J, with 10 bases between. The CDR3 loop spans 13 amino acids. From germline, CDR1 is SGHRS and CDR2 YFSETQ.

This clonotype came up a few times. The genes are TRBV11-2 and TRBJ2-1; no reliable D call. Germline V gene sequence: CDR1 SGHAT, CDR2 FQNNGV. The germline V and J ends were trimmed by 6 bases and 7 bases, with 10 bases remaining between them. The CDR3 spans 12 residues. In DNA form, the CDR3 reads TGTGCCAGCAGTGTGATGGGTAATGAGCAGTTCTTC. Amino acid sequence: CASSVMGNEQFF. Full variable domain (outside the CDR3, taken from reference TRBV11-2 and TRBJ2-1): EAGVAQSPRYKIIEKRQSVAFWCNPISGHATLYWYQQILGQGPKLLIQFQNNGVVDDSQLPKDRFSAERLKGVDSTLKIQPAKLEDSAVYLCASSVMGNEQFFGPGTRLTVL.

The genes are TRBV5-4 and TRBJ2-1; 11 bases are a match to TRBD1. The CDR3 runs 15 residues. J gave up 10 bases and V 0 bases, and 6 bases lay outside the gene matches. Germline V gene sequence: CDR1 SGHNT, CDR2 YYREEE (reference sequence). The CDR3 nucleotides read TGTGCCAGCAGCTTGGGGGACAGGGGGACACGGGAGCAGTTCTTC. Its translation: CASSLGDRGTREQFF.

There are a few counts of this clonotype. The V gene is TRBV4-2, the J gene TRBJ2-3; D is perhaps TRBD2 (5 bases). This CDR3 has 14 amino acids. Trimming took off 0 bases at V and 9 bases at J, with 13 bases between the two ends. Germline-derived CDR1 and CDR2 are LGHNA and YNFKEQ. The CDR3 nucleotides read TGTGCCAGCAGCCAAGAGGGAGTTCTTGAGACGCAGTATTTT. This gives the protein CASSQEGVLETQYF.

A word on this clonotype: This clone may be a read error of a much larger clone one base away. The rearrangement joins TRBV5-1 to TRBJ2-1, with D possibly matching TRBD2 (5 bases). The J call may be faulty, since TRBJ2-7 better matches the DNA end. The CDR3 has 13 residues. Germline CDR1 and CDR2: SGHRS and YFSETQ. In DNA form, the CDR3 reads TGCGCCAGCAGCTTGTACGGGATCGATGAGCAGTACTTC. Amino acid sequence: CASSLYGIDEQYF.

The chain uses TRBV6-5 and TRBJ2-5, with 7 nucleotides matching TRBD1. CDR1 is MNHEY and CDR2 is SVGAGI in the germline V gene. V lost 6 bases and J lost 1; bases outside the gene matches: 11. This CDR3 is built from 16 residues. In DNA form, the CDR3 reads TGTGCCAGCAGCAGACAGCTAGGGACAGTCCAAGAGACCCAGTACTTC. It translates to CASSRQLGTVQETQYF.